A single sample is the source of the 25 T cell receptor beta chains below, sequenced in a study of CD8+ T cells in alopecia areata. cDNA serving as the sequencing template came from extracted, reverse transcribed RNA. Profiled with immunoSEQ multiplex PCR; TCRdb holds only in-frame clones, not every one. Of some 180,000 clones in the sample, 40% to 65% are singletons; the top ten hold roughly a tenth. Sample treatment: oral pan-JAK inhibitor, 5-10 mg twice daily. The sample was CD8+ T cells sorted from blood, taken at week 24, from a patient treated with tofacitinib. Receptors were obtained from a human donor with alopecia areata.

The chain joins TRBV16 to TRBJ1-2; 9 nucleotides align to TRBD1. The V and J ends lost 0 bases and 6 bases, in that order; junction bases with no gene match: 5. The CDR3 runs to 15 residues. CDR1 and CDR2 (germline): KGHSY, FQNENV. The DNA for the CDR3 is TGTGCCAGCAGCCAATCGGGGACAGGGATTGATGGCTACACCTTC. Translated, it gives CASSQSGTGIDGYTF.

The rearrangement uses TRBV30 and TRBJ1-2; D ambiguous. The germline V and J ends were trimmed by 4 bases and 3 bases, with 12 bases remaining between them. The CDR3 runs to 13 residues. Germline loops: CDR1 GTSNPN, CDR2 SVGIG (reference sequence). The CDR3 sequence: CAWMGGLDYGYTF. CDR3 in DNA: TGTGCCTGGATGGGCGGCTTGGACTATGGCTACACCTTC.

In its sample, this clone was seen a few times. This CDR3 is CASSRGQGAYEQYF. CDR3 nucleotides: TGTGCCAGCAGCCGGGGACAGGGGGCATACGAGCAGTACTTC. The V and J genes are TRBV13 and TRBJ2-7, with 12 bases that match TRBD1. Germline V lookup: CDR1 PRHDT, CDR2 FYEKMQ (reference sequence). V was pared by 5 bases and J by 4 bases, with 3 bases of the junction left unmatched. The CDR3 runs 14 residues.

The chain recombines TRBV5-6 with TRBJ2-1; possible D gene TRBD1, 6 bases. V lost 0 bases and J lost 2, with 15 bases in between. There are 17 residues in the CDR3. Germline assignment: CDR1 SGHDT and CDR2 YYEEEE. The CDR3 loop is CASSLGRRTVTYNEQFF. In DNA form, the CDR3 reads TGTGCCAGCAGCTTGGGTCGTCGGACAGTGACCTACAATGAGCAGTTCTTC.

V and J are TRBV9 and TRBJ2-7, with TRBD1 as a possible D gene (5 bases). V was shortened by 4 bases and J by 0 bases, with 8 bases between the two germline ends. The CDR3 totals 13 residues. The V gene's germline CDR1 is SGDLS and CDR2 YYNGEE. The CDR3 DNA is TGTGCCAGCAGCCCGGACAACTCCTACGAGCAGTACTTC. This gives the protein CASSPDNSYEQYF.

This chain joins TRBV6-5 and TRBJ2-7; TRBD1 is a possible D gene (6 bases). V lost 6 bases, J lost 4 bases, and 13 bases lay in between. The CDR3 loop spans 13 amino acids. Germline CDR1 reads MNHEY; CDR2 reads SVGAGI. The CDR3 DNA reads as TGTGCCAGCAGGCCCGCAGGGGAGTACGAGCAGTACTTC. Amino acid sequence: CASRPAGEYEQYF.

A few counts support this clone. J is TRBJ1-2 and V is TRBV6-1; TRBD1 is a possible D gene (5 bases). V was shortened by 5 bases and J by 6 bases, with 13 bases between the two germline ends. In germline, CDR1 is MNHNS, CDR2 SASEGT. The CDR3 is made up of 13 amino acids. Written as DNA, the CDR3 is TGTGCCAGCAGTAATTCAGGGATCCATGGCTACACCTTC. This sequence encodes CASSNSGIHGYTF.

The V and J genes are TRBV9 and TRBJ1-3, with 7 bases lining up with TRBD1. In germline, CDR1 is SGDLS, CDR2 YYNGEE. Trimming took 3 bases from V and 3 from J; bases not matched to a gene: 9. The CDR3 sequence is 16 residues long. CDR3 region: CASSGFHQGDGNTIYF. DNA for the CDR3: TGTGCCAGCAGCGGATTTCACCAGGGGGATGGAAACACCATATATTTT.

The chain uses TRBV6-1 and TRBJ1-5; no definite D call. The CDR3 is 15 amino acids. Germline CDR1 is MNHNS and CDR2 is SASEGT. Trimming pared 2 bases from V and 0 bases from J, leaving 8 bases between. CDR3 sequence: CASSEWPNSNQPQHF. As DNA, the CDR3 is TGTGCCAGCAGTGAATGGCCGAATAGCAATCAGCCCCAGCATTTT.

Turning to this clone: This CDR3 is also generated by other DNA sequences in the sample. The chain uses TRBV19 and TRBJ1-1, with no clear D. The CDR3 runs to 10 residues. CDR1 LNHDA and CDR2 SQIVND come from the germline V gene (reference sequence). The germline V and J ends were trimmed by 8 bases and 5 bases, with 6 bases remaining between them. CDR3 residues: CASRGTEAFF. CDR3 nucleotide sequence: TGTGCCAGTCGTGGAACTGAAGCTTTCTTT.

The gene calls are TRBV20-1 and TRBJ1-1; D is ambiguous. Trimming shortened V by 8 bases and J by 1 base, and 8 bases separated the two germline ends. CDR1 is DFQATT, CDR2 SNEGSKA, per germline (reference sequence). This CDR3 contains 11 residues. As DNA, the CDR3 is TGCAGTCAACGCCCGAACACTGAAGCTTTCTTT. Protein sequence: CSQRPNTEAFF.

A few counts support this clone. The chain recombines TRBV23-1 with TRBJ1-3; D might be TRBD1 (6 bases). TRBV23-1 is designated an ORF whose function remains uncertain. The CDR3 extends over 17 amino acids. V was shortened by 3 bases and J by 0 bases, with 15 bases between the two germline ends. The CDR3 loop is CASSQGRGQSSGNTIYF. As DNA, the CDR3 is TGCGCCAGCAGTCAGGGCAGGGGACAAAGCTCTGGAAACACCATATATTTT.

This clone was observed a few times. The chain is built from TRBV7-9 and TRBJ1-1, with D uncertain. CDR1 and CDR2 from the germline V gene are SEHNR and FQNEAQ (reference sequence). The V and J ends lost 5 bases and 0 bases respectively, with 7 bases between them. The CDR3 extends over 13 amino acids. The CDR3 region is CASSERLNTEAFF. The DNA for the CDR3 is TGTGCCAGCAGCGAAAGGTTGAACACTGAAGCTTTCTTT.

The rearrangement joins TRBV5-4 to TRBJ2-1; 8 nucleotides line up with TRBD2. Unmatched junction bases numbered 1, after V lost 2 bases and J lost 3 bases. The CDR3 consists of 14 residues. Germline CDR1 is SGHNT and CDR2 is YYREEE (reference sequence). The CDR3 loop reads CASSFRGGYNEQFF. In DNA form, the CDR3 reads TGTGCCAGCAGCTTTCGGGGGGGCTACAATGAGCAGTTCTTC.

This clone was picked up a small number of times. This chain connects TRBV28 to TRBJ2-1; D is unclear. Trimming pared 5 bases from V and 6 bases from J, leaving 5 bases between. Germline V gives CDR1 MDHEN, CDR2 SYDVKM. This CDR3 has 11 amino acids. The CDR3 nucleotides are TGTGCCAGCAGTCCAGGCAATGAGCAGTTCTTC. This sequence encodes CASSPGNEQFF.

V usage is TRBV2 and J usage is TRBJ2-3; TRBD2 matches at 8 bases. CDR3 size: 14 residues. Germline CDR1 is SNHLY and CDR2 is FYNNEI. V was pared by 2 bases and J by 10 bases, with 8 bases of the junction left unmatched. The CDR3 DNA is TGTGCCAGCAGTGAACAAGGAGCCGGGAGGGCGCAGTATTTT. Encoded protein: CASSEQGAGRAQYF.

This clone was seen a handful of times. The chain recombines TRBV4-1 with TRBJ2-7; unclear D gene. The CDR3 spans 13 residues. The germline V gene encodes CDR1 MGHRA and CDR2 YSYEKL. Trimming shortened V by 2 bases and J by 4 bases, and 9 bases separated the two germline ends. The CDR3 DNA sequence: TGCGCCAGCAGCCAAAGGGTTACGTACGAGCAGTACTTC. This sequence encodes CASSQRVTYEQYF.

The J gene is TRBJ1-2, the V gene TRBV10-2; no reliable D call. V dropped 6 bases and J dropped 3 bases, with 20 bases sitting between them. Germline V CDR1 and CDR2: WSHSY, SAAADI. This CDR3 is built from 16 residues. Here the CDR3 DNA reads TGCGCCAGCAGCCAAGTTTCGCTAGCCACAGACTATGGCTACACCTTC. This codes for CASSQVSLATDYGYTF.

The V gene is TRBV4-3, the J gene TRBJ1-5; a weak D match, TRBD1 (5 bases). The CDR3 contains 15 residues. V lost 1 base, J lost 7 bases, and 14 bases lay in between. Per germline, CDR1 LGHNA and CDR2 YSLEER. The CDR3, as DNA: TGCGCCAGCAGCCAAGGAGTAAGGGACGGGCAGCCCCAGCATTTT. Residues: CASSQGVRDGQPQHF.

CDR3 DNA: TGTGCCACCAGCTCCGGGACAGGTTCAATTGAGCAGTTCTTC. Its translation is CATSSGTGSIEQFF. The gene calls are TRBV15 and TRBJ2-1, with 8 bases lining up with TRBD1. With V trimmed by 5 bases and J by 9 bases, 9 bases remained unmatched. The CDR3 has 14 residues. The germline gives CDR1 LNHNV, CDR2 YYDKDF (reference sequence). Together with reference TRBV15 and TRBJ2-1, the CDR3 gives the full variable domain: DAMVIQNPRYQVTQFGKPVTLSCSQTLNHNVMYWYQQKSSQAPKLLFHYYDKDFNNEADTPDNFQSRRPNTSFCFLDIRSPGLGDTAMYLCATSSGTGSIEQFFGPGTRLTVL.

The rearrangement uses TRBV10-3 and TRBJ2-7, with 7 bases identical to TRBD2. V was clipped by 0 bases and J by 3 bases; unmatched bases: 2. Germline V CDR1 and CDR2: ENHRY, SYGVKD. This CDR3 is built from 14 residues. CDR3 sequence reads: CAISESLADYEQYF. CDR3 DNA: TGTGCCATCAGTGAGTCCCTAGCGGACTACGAGCAGTACTTC.

V usage is TRBV15 and J usage is TRBJ2-4; 9 bases map to TRBD1. Trimming cost V 7 bases and J 4 bases; bases outside gene matches: 2. There are 13 residues in the CDR3. The germline gives CDR1 LNHNV, CDR2 YYDKDF (reference sequence). For the CDR3, the DNA is TGTGCCACCAAGGGGACAGGGAAAAACATTCAGTACTTC. Translation: CATKGTGKNIQYF.

The chain links TRBV6-6 to TRBJ1-2; D gene uncertain. CDR1 is MNHNY and CDR2 is SVGAGI in the germline V gene (reference sequence). The CDR3 has 14 residues. Trimming stripped 4 bases from V and 5 bases from J, with 14 bases between. The DNA of the CDR3 is TGTGCCAGCAGTTCGAAGAAGGTGGCGTATGGCTACACCTTC. It specifies CASSSKKVAYGYTF.

The chain uses TRBV14 and TRBJ1-3; the D is unclear. Germline V gene sequence: CDR1 SGHDN, CDR2 FVKESK. The CDR3 is 15 residues long. The V end lost 3 bases, the J end lost 0 bases, and 9 bases lay between the germline ends. Here the CDR3 reads CASSHRALSGNTIYF. DNA of the CDR3: TGTGCCAGCAGCCATCGGGCACTCTCTGGAAACACCATATATTTT.

The V gene is TRBV12-5, the J gene TRBJ2-1, with a possible D match to TRBD1 (6 bases). V dropped 7 bases and J dropped 3 bases, with 19 bases sitting between them. Germline V CDR1 and CDR2: LGHNT, FRNRAP. This CDR3 region has 16 residues. In DNA form, the CDR3 reads TGTGCTAGTGCCTTCCCGGACAGAGCTAACTACAATGAGCAGTTCTTC. The encoded protein is CASAFPDRANYNEQFF.